The source of this T cell receptor beta chain is a study of blood T cell repertoires in COVID-19 (TCRdb year 2020). Looking at the study overall: Collaborator samples came from the United States, Italy and Spain and covered acute and convalescent phases of COVID-19. Where available, HLA class I and class II types were taken from metadata supplied by the sample provider and were not determined by assay-based typing. Sample metadata almost always included a de-identified subject ID, COVID-19 status, age in years and sex. Samples were obtained from the ongoing ImmuneRACE study (first 160 participants) and from approximately 1,200 subjects provided by 6 global collaborators. The material from the prospective study consisted of cDNA or gDNA derived from T cells, B-cell-depleted T cells, or PBMCs. The dataset comprised deeply sampled blood TCRbeta repertoires from subjects exposed to, actively infected with, or recovered from COVID-19. The repertoires were released in a freely available public database intended as a resource for research on the immune response to SARS-CoV-2. Broad study findings and their caveats: The amount of clinical and demographic metadata varied by source and participant and was provided uncurated.

As to this clone: The antigen it recognizes is unknown. No qualities accompany the bases; no much larger clone lies one base away.

TCRbeta CDR3 regions were amplified from genomic DNA using the immunoSEQ Assay, a bias-controlled multiplex PCR. The authors' pipeline ran thus. The number of nucleated cells in each sample was estimated by amplification of reference gene primers within the assay. To quantify the absolute abundance of each unique TCRbeta CDR3 rearrangement, sequence reads were collapsed and filtered. For each sample, productive Simpson clonality was calculated by taking the square root of Simpson's diversity index across productive rearrangements. TCRdb obtained this table from immuneACCESS and retained in-frame rearrangements with V and J assigned. These tables miss some clones; where compared with another copy, unresolved V genes account for less than half of the shortfall, and the remainder is unexplained. V and J calls plus clone size are reproduced from that table; the DNA served to infer D and trimming. The sample table holds about 250,000 clones, of which 80% to 90% were seen once. The top ten clonotypes cover 2% to 3% of the sample.

Trimming takes 1 base off V and 8 bases off J; junction bases not matched to a gene: 10. The CDR3 contains 15 residues, cysteine and phenylalanine counted. The retained sequence is limited to the CDR3, 45 bases, with the frame set at the first base. For CDR1 and CDR2, the germline V gene (reference sequence) lists LGHDT and YNNKEL. Participants in the prospective study were enrolled through a virtual design, were aged roughly 18 to 100 years, and lived in fewer than 30 United States geographic areas. In the prospective study, cohorts were assigned on the basis of participant-reported clinical history obtained from a screening survey and a study questionnaire. For ImmuneRACE Cohort 3, a participant was defined as recovered based on two consecutive negative NP/OP PCR tests, clearance by a healthcare professional, or resolution of symptoms. In the prospective study, mobile phlebotomists collected whole blood, serum and a nasopharyngeal or oropharyngeal swab from each participant. Additional blood draws and questionnaires over an approximately 2-month period could optionally be provided by prospective study participants. Prospective study blood samples were shipped either frozen or at room temperature before DNA extraction.

The V gene is TRBV3-1 (or the pseudogene TRBV3-2) and the J gene is TRBJ1-2; TRBD1 fits 7 bases in the junction. Material: PBMCs or T cells enriched from blood (not recorded which). This clonotype was obtained from a woman between 18 and 29 years old who had recovered from COVID-19. CDR3 region: CASSQVWTGQLGYTF. The base sequence is TGTGCCAGCAGCCAAGTCTGGACGGGACAGCTGGGCTACACCTTC.